The entry below describes one T cell receptor (beta chain). Its antigen is not known. Germline CDR1 LNHDA, CDR2 SQIVND (reference sequence). The CDR3 has 15 residues. The ends lost 5 bases at V and 3 bases at J; junction bases unmatched: 7. Assay used: immunoSEQ multiplex PCR; TCRdb lists only in-frame clones, some missing. The table lists approximately 150,000 clones, approximately 88% of them singletons. The data originate from a study of T cell responses to AZD1222 COVID-19 vaccine. Points from the study as a whole: Clonal diversity may have been underestimated in mostly white British donors.

The chain has TRBV19 and TRBJ1-2; 9 nucleotides match TRBD1. The TCR originated in an adult who received the MenACWY meningococcal vaccine as a control. The source material was peripheral blood, sampled 28 days after the second dose of the MenACWY control vaccine. CDR3 loop: CASSLGTGKYYGYTF. The CDR3 DNA sequence: TGTGCCAGTAGTTTGGGGACAGGGAAGTACTATGGCTACACCTTC.